These T cell receptor beta chains were read from a single sample in a study of patients and donors after allogeneic stem cell transplantation. TCRdb redid the calling of the RT-PCR reads with MiXCR, one entry per CDR3 protein. The profile shows about a million distinct CDR3 sequences, roughly 18% of them singletons. Material: blood, either unsorted or a sorted T cell fraction (not recorded which). The origin of the receptors is a human donor who was either an allogeneic HSCT recipient or a stem cell or donor lymphocyte infusion donor (not recorded which). It is not recorded whose cells these are; they may come from a transplant donor. The CDR3 runs from the conserved cysteine through the conserved F or W. The D gene is left open where the match is weak. The listing skips clone size in some rows; elsewhere it reads once, few, many or a size class.

cdr3_aa	cdr3_nt	j_call	cdr3_length	clone_size	v_call	d_call
CASSNSRTRANYGYTF	TGTGCCAGCAGTAACTCTAGGACCCGGGCTAACTATGGCTACACCTTC	TRBJ1-2	16	few	TRBV12-3/TRBV12-4	-
CASSQERKNTGELFF	TGCGCCAGCAGCCAAGAAAGGAAGAACACCGGGGAGCTGTTTTTT	TRBJ2-2	15	-	TRBV4-3	-
CAILTPSGTANYGYTF	TGTGCCATCCTTACCCCGTCCGGGACAGCGAACTATGGCTACACCTTC	TRBJ1-2	16	-	TRBV12-3/TRBV12-4	TRBD1
CASSLFGQGFFYEQYF	TGTGCCAGCAGTTTGTTCGGACAGGGGTTTTTCTACGAGCAGTACTTC	TRBJ2-7	16	-	TRBV6-2/TRBV6-3	TRBD1
CASSRPLRGESTPLHF	TGTGCCAGCAGCCGACCTCTCCGGGGAGAATCCACACCCCTCCACTTT	TRBJ1-6	16	-	TRBV5-4	-
CSAGTDYYEQYF	TGCAGTGCTGGAACAGACTACTACGAGCAGTACTTC	TRBJ2-7	12	few	TRBV20-1	-
CASSQPGRNEQYF	TGTGCCAGCAGCCAACCCGGGCGGAACGAGCAGTACTTC	TRBJ2-7	13	few	TRBV9	-
CSAPMGDTQYF	TGCAGTGCTCCCATGGGAGATACGCAGTATTTT	TRBJ2-3	11	few	TRBV20-1	-
CASSKTRGRNYGYTF	TGTGCCAGCAGTAAAACCAGGGGGCGCAACTATGGCTACACCTTC	TRBJ1-2	15	few	TRBV27	TRBD1
CASSPDLSYGYTF	TGTGCCAGCTCACCTGACCTCAGCTATGGCTACACCTTC	TRBJ1-2	13	-	TRBV18	-
CASSSLMGLGADTQYF	TGTGCCAGCAGCTCGCTCATGGGACTAGGAGCAGATACGCAGTATTTT	TRBJ2-3	16	-	TRBV7-6	TRBD2
CSARLRQGNTEAFF	TGCAGTGCTAGACTTAGACAGGGGAACACTGAAGCTTTCTTT	TRBJ1-1	14	-	TRBV20-1	TRBD1
CASSSASLGTYYTF	TGTGCCAGCAGTTCCGCCAGCCTCGGAACTTACTACACCTTC	TRBJ1-2	14	few	TRBV12-3/TRBV12-4	-
CASSLGDSTYNEQFF	TGTGCCAGCAGCTTAGGGGACAGTACCTACAATGAGCAGTTCTTC	TRBJ2-1	15	few	TRBV7-2	TRBD1
CASSPDRGIRTLHF	TGTGCCAGCTCACCGGACAGGGGGATCAGGACCCTCCACTTT	TRBJ1-6	14	-	TRBV18	TRBD1
CASSPDPGGPNEKLFF	TGTGCCAGCAGCCCAGACCCGGGGGGCCCTAATGAAAAACTGTTTTTT	TRBJ1-4	16	few	TRBV9	-
CASSQPGQGAYNSPLHF	TGTGCCAGCAGCCAGCCGGGACAGGGCGCCTATAATTCACCCCTCCACTTT	TRBJ1-6	17	many	TRBV4-2	TRBD1
CSVVNTEAFF	TGCAGCGTTGTAAACACTGAAGCTTTCTTT	TRBJ1-1	10	many	TRBV29-1	-
CASRFSENTEAFF	TGTGCCAGCAGGTTCAGTGAGAACACTGAAGCTTTCTTT	TRBJ1-1	13	few	TRBV3-1	-
CASSLESALVNTEAFF	TGCGCCAGCAGCTTGGAATCCGCTCTTGTGAACACTGAAGCTTTCTTT	TRBJ1-1	16	-	TRBV5-1	-
CASRWRTHKNTEAFF	TGTGCCAGCAGATGGAGGACACACAAGAACACTGAAGCTTTCTTT	TRBJ1-1	15	few	TRBV5-6	-
CASSESGRNTEAFF	TGTGCCAGCAGTGAATCGGGGCGGAACACTGAAGCTTTCTTT	TRBJ1-1	14	-	TRBV6-1	-
CATSTGLEQYF	TGTGCCACCAGCACAGGACTTGAGCAGTACTTC	TRBJ2-7	11	few	TRBV15	-
CASSSDRVRYEQYF	TGCGCCAGCAGCTCGGACAGGGTAAGGTACGAGCAGTACTTC	TRBJ2-7	14	few	TRBV5-1	TRBD1
CASSPAMAGGGDF	TGTGCCAGCAGCCCAGCGATGGCGGGGGGCGGGGATTTT	TRBJ2-3	13	-	TRBV11-1	TRBD2
CASSPRTGYYGYTF	TGTGCCAGCAGTCCTCGGACAGGCTACTATGGCTACACCTTC	TRBJ1-2	14	-	TRBV6-1	TRBD1
CSVEGVPTEAFF	TGCAGCGTTGAGGGGGTTCCCACTGAAGCTTTCTTT	TRBJ1-1	12	-	TRBV29-1	-